Presented here are 19 T cell receptor beta chains from one specimen sequenced in a study of cytomegalovirus exposure and HLA in healthy donors. A multiplex PCR was run with 60 Vbeta primers and 13 Jbeta primers. The data were produced by immunoSEQ multiplex PCR, yet TCRdb's version contains in-frame clones alone and is incomplete. The data show about 120,000 clones, nearly 65% seen once. Sequenced sample: PBMCs. These TCRs come from a man aged 40-49 years in good health and CMV-seropositive.

This clone was observed a few times. This chain links TRBV27 with TRBJ2-7; D uncertain. This CDR3 is 14 amino acids long. V was pared by 1 base and J by 6 bases, with 13 bases between. Germline V lookup: CDR1 MNHEY, CDR2 SMNVEV (reference sequence). The CDR3 DNA is TGTGCCAGCAGTTTATGGCAGGCATTGAGCGAGCAGTACTTC. Its protein product is CASSLWQALSEQYF.

The V and J genes are TRBV30 and TRBJ2-7, with D possibly matching TRBD1 (6 bases). CDR3 length: 15 amino acids. V was cut by 3 bases and J by 3 bases, with 18 bases left in between. Germline CDR1 is GTSNPN and CDR2 is SVGIG (reference sequence). CDR3 sequence reads: CAWRGVDSDFYEQYF. DNA for the CDR3: TGTGCCTGGAGGGGAGTGGACAGTGACTTCTACGAGCAGTACTTC.

The genes are TRBV15 and TRBJ2-1; D is possibly TRBD2 (6 bases). Deletions cut 0 bases from V and 4 bases from J, with 13 bases between. The CDR3 sequence is 16 residues long. In germline, CDR1 is LNHNV, CDR2 YYDKDF (reference sequence). CDR3 in DNA: TGTGCCACCAGCAGAGATCAGTTACTAGCTTACAATGAGCAGTTCTTC. This codes for CATSRDQLLAYNEQFF.

This chain connects TRBV11-2 to TRBJ2-4; TRBD2 is a possible D gene (5 bases). This CDR3 is built from 16 residues. V shed 5 bases and J shed 8 bases, with 22 bases lying between them. Looked up from germline, CDR1 is SGHAT and CDR2 is FQNNGV. The chain's CDR3 is CASSPRAVGGRDIQYF. The CDR3 nucleotides read TGTGCCAGCAGCCCCCGGGCAGTGGGTGGGAGAGACATTCAGTACTTC.

V is TRBV6-5 and J is TRBJ2-1; 7 bases map to TRBD1. Looked up from germline, CDR1 is MNHEY and CDR2 is SVGAGI. V was clipped by 1 base and J by 3 bases; unmatched bases: 3. The CDR3 covers 15 residues. This chain's CDR3 is CASSYLGQNYNEQFF. The CDR3 DNA reads TGTGCCAGCAGTTACTTGGGACAGAACTACAATGAGCAGTTCTTC.

The rearrangement joins TRBV5-1 to TRBJ1-2, with D possibly being TRBD1 (6 bases). Trimming pared 1 base from V and 2 bases from J, leaving 15 bases between. The V gene's germline CDR1 is SGHRS and CDR2 YFSETQ. The CDR3 contains 16 residues. CDR3 residues: CASSLLQGPGNYGYTF. The CDR3, as DNA: TGCGCCAGCAGCTTGCTACAGGGCCCTGGGAACTATGGCTACACCTTC.

The sample holds one count of this clone. The V and J genes are TRBV19 and TRBJ2-3, with 8 bases matching TRBD1. This CDR3 has 14 residues. CDR1 is LNHDA and CDR2 is SQIVND in the germline V gene (reference sequence). V shed 0 bases and J 4 bases; nucleotides not matched to a gene: 0. The CDR3 loop reads CASSIEQGADTQYF. In nucleotides, the CDR3 is TGTGCCAGTAGTATAGAACAGGGGGCAGATACGCAGTATTTT.

This chain uses TRBV5-1 with TRBJ2-7; TRBD1 matches at 10 bases. Losses at the gene ends were 3 bases for V and 7 bases for J; bases not matched to a gene: 7. The CDR3 has 14 residues. Germline-derived CDR1 and CDR2 are SGHRS and YFSETQ. The CDR3 reads CASSSLGQGEEQYF. The CDR3 bases are TGCGCCAGCAGCTCCCTCGGACAGGGGGAGGAGCAGTACTTC.

This chain uses TRBV2 with TRBJ1-4, with D hard to call. The V gene's germline CDR1 is SNHLY and CDR2 FYNNEI. Trimming left V 4 bases short and J 8 bases short, with 8 bases between. The length of the CDR3 is 12 residues. The CDR3 loop reads CASSGVIEKLFF. As DNA, the CDR3 is TGTGCCAGCAGTGGAGTTATCGAAAAACTGTTTTTT.

The chain joins TRBV6-5 to TRBJ2-7; no firm D call. Germline CDR1 and CDR2: MNHEY and SVGAGI. V lost 5 bases and J lost 3, with 17 bases in between. There are 15 residues in the CDR3. The CDR3 nucleotides read TGTGCCAGCAGTACCCCGGGTAGCACGTTCTACGAGCAGTACTTC. Translated: CASSTPGSTFYEQYF.

This clone turned up a few times. This sequence joins TRBV7-9 and TRBJ2-1; 8 positions agree with TRBD1. In germline, CDR1 is SEHNR, CDR2 FQNEAQ (reference sequence). V dropped 2 bases and J dropped 6; count of bases not matched to a gene: 9. The CDR3 spans 16 residues. This CDR3 is CASSLYQGAGGNEQFF. The CDR3 DNA reads TGTGCCAGCAGCTTATACCAGGGGGCAGGGGGCAATGAGCAGTTCTTC.

This clone was counted a single time. The chain joins TRBV5-1 to TRBJ1-1, with a tentative D call TRBD1 (5 bases). Per germline, CDR1 SGHRS and CDR2 YFSETQ. Trimming stripped 0 bases from V and 7 bases from J, with 10 bases between. The CDR3 is 13 residues long. In DNA form, the CDR3 reads TGCGCCAGCAGCTTGGAAGACAGCTATGAAGCTTTCTTT. Translated, it gives CASSLEDSYEAFF. The whole variable domain, filled in from reference TRBV5-1 and TRBJ1-1, reads KAGVTQTPRYLIKTRGQQVTLSCSPISGHRSVSWYQQTPGQGLQFLFEYFSETQRNKGNFPGRFSGRQFSNSRSEMNVSTLELGDSALYLCASSLEDSYEAFFGQGTRLTVV.

The chain recombines TRBV10-3 with TRBJ2-5; 10 bases are a match to TRBD2. Germline CDR1 ENHRY, CDR2 SYGVKD. With 2 bases clipped from V and 0 bases from J, the junction kept 9 bases outside the gene matches. The CDR3 length is 18 residues. CDR3 coding DNA: TGTGCCATCAGTGAGGGGCTAGCGGGAGTGGGGTACCAAGAGACCCAGTACTTC. Translated, it gives CAISEGLAGVGYQETQYF.

Details on this clone: This sample also contains other DNA sequences that code for the same CDR3. The genes are TRBV6-1 and TRBJ2-5; TRBD1 is a possible D gene (6 bases). Germline V lookup: CDR1 MNHNS, CDR2 SASEGT. V was shortened by 1 base and J by 4 bases, with 13 bases between the two germline ends. There are 15 residues in the CDR3. CDR3: CASSEGGPLGETQYF. DNA of the CDR3: TGTGCCAGCAGTGAAGGGGGGCCCCTTGGAGAGACCCAGTACTTC.

The V gene is TRBV5-4, the J gene TRBJ2-2; 9 bases align to TRBD2. After removal of 0 bases from V and 6 bases from J, the junction contained 0 bases not matched to a gene. Per germline, CDR1 SGHNT and CDR2 YYREEE (reference sequence). The CDR3 has 14 amino acids. The CDR3 loop reads CASSLGLAAGELFF. The CDR3 DNA reads as TGTGCCAGCAGCTTGGGACTAGCGGCCGGGGAGCTGTTTTTT.

V and J are TRBV30 and TRBJ2-5; 7 nucleotides match TRBD2. There are 13 residues in the CDR3. Per the germline V gene, CDR1 is GTSNPN and CDR2 is SVGIG (reference sequence). The V and J ends lost 3 bases and 0 bases, in that order; junction bases with no gene match: 1. For the CDR3, the DNA is TGTGCCTGGAGAGCGGGGAACCAAGAGACCCAGTACTTC. Its translation is CAWRAGNQETQYF.

This chain joins TRBV6-6 and TRBJ1-5; 8 nucleotides agree with TRBD1. Germline V lookup: CDR1 MNHNY, CDR2 SVGAGI (reference sequence). After removal of 7 bases from V and 6 bases from J, the junction contained 11 bases not matched to a gene. This CDR3 comprises 15 residues. CDR3 sequence reads: CASIKSDRVSQPQHF. The CDR3 bases are TGTGCCAGCATTAAATCGGACAGGGTGAGTCAGCCCCAGCATTTT.

The rearrangement joins TRBV7-9 to TRBJ1-2, with TRBD1 identical over 9 bases. This CDR3 region has 14 residues. Germline CDR1 SEHNR, CDR2 FQNEAQ (reference sequence). With V trimmed by 5 bases and J by 4 bases, 5 bases remained unmatched. The CDR3 DNA reads TGTGCCAGCAGCCCCGGGACAGGGCGCTATGGCTACACCTTC. Its protein is CASSPGTGRYGYTF.

The rearrangement uses TRBV28 and TRBJ2-7; D may be TRBD2 (7 bases). V was clipped by 2 bases and J by 3 bases, with 17 bases between them. CDR1 is MDHEN and CDR2 is SYDVKM in the germline V gene. This CDR3 has 16 amino acids. CDR3 DNA: TGTGCCAGCAGTTTACCGGGGGGCGCGGAGTTCTACGAGCAGTACTTC. It codes for CASSLPGGAEFYEQYF. Full variable domain (missing parts from reference TRBV28 and TRBJ2-7): DVKVTQSSRYLVKRTGEKVFLECVQDMDHENMFWYRQDPGLGLRLIYFSYDVKMKEKGDIPEGYSVSREKKERFSLILESASTNQTSMYLCASSLPGGAEFYEQYFGPGTRLTVT.